A single sample is the source of the 28 T cell receptor beta chains below, sequenced in a study of cytomegalovirus exposure and HLA in healthy donors. Vbeta (60) and Jbeta (13) primers were used in the PCR. This table comes from immunoSEQ multiplex PCR, and its TCRdb copy is limited to in-frame clones, with some not included. The sample lists about 90,000 clones, around 78% occurring once. The sample taken for sequencing was PBMCs. The origin of the receptors is a woman aged 40 to 50 in good health and CMV-seropositive.

This chain links TRBV27 with TRBJ1-2; tentatively, D is TRBD1 (5 bases). CDR3 length: 15 amino acids. V was clipped by 5 bases and J by 2 bases, with 15 bases between them. The germline V gene has CDR1 MNHEY and CDR2 SMNVEV (reference sequence). The CDR3 loop is CASSAGRGRNYGYTF. The CDR3 DNA sequence: TGTGCCAGCAGTGCCGGAAGGGGTCGGAACTATGGCTACACCTTC.

The chain is built from TRBV6-1 and TRBJ1-1; possibly TRBD1 for D (5 bases). The CDR3 runs to 14 residues. Per the germline V gene, CDR1 is MNHNS and CDR2 is SASEGT. V was clipped by 3 bases and J by 3 bases, with 11 bases between them. CDR3 protein: CASSDGGVDTEAFF. In DNA, the CDR3 is TGTGCCAGCAGTGACGGGGGGGTGGACACTGAAGCTTTCTTT.

This clone was counted a single time. The CDR3 spells CAISESSLAGGYNEQFF. In DNA form, the CDR3 reads TGTGCCATCAGTGAGTCGTCACTAGCGGGAGGGTACAATGAGCAGTTCTTC. This chain connects TRBV10-3 to TRBJ2-1, with TRBD2 identical over 13 bases. The CDR3 sequence is 17 residues long. V dropped 0 bases and J dropped 4; count of bases not matched to a gene: 3. The V gene's germline CDR1 is ENHRY and CDR2 SYGVKD.

The chain couples TRBV2 to TRBJ2-7, with D perhaps TRBD2 (5 bases). Trimming took off 4 bases at V and 5 bases at J, with 18 bases between the two ends. Looked up from germline, CDR1 is SNHLY and CDR2 is FYNNEI. The CDR3 has 15 residues. The CDR3 reads CASSVPGLGHHEQYF. The CDR3 bases are TGTGCCAGCAGTGTCCCTGGACTGGGCCACCACGAGCAGTACTTC. Full variable domain (missing parts from reference TRBV2 and TRBJ2-7): EPEVTQTPSHQVTQMGQEVILRCVPISNHLYFYWYRQILGQKVEFLVSFYNNEISEKSEIFDDQFSVERPDGSNFTLKIRSTKLEDSAMYFCASSVPGLGHHEQYFGPGTRLTVT.

The chain recombines TRBV7-6 with TRBJ2-7; TRBD2 matches 10 bases. The V and J ends lost 4 bases and 7 bases, in that order; junction bases with no gene match: 13. Germline V gene data show CDR1 as SGHVS and CDR2 as FNYEAQ. The CDR3 is 16 residues long. The CDR3: CASSSGTSEARGEQYF. The CDR3 DNA reads as TGTGCCAGCAGCTCCGGGACTAGCGAGGCCCGGGGGGAGCAGTACTTC.

V gene TRBV7-2 combines with J gene TRBJ2-3; possibly TRBD1 for D (6 bases). Germline V gives CDR1 SGHTA, CDR2 FQGNSA. V lost 1 base and J 7 bases, leaving 12 bases between the germline ends. The CDR3 is made up of 14 amino acids. Here the CDR3 reads CASSLGQGLNTQYF. The DNA for the CDR3 is TGTGCCAGCAGCTTAGGGCAGGGGCTGAATACGCAGTATTTT.

This clone was found many times. V and J are TRBV29-1 and TRBJ2-1, with a tentative D call TRBD2 (6 bases). V lost 3 bases, J lost 4 bases, and 22 bases lay in between. The CDR3 totals 17 residues. Germline CDR1 reads SQVTM; CDR2 reads ANQGSEA. The DNA for the CDR3 is TGCAGCGTTGAGGATCCTGGGAGGACGGGATCGTACAATGAGCAGTTCTTC. Its translation is CSVEDPGRTGSYNEQFF.

J is TRBJ2-2 and V is TRBV27, with a possible D match to TRBD2 (5 bases). With 10 bases removed from V and 7 bases from J, the gap between germline ends came to 22 bases. CDR1 MNHEY and CDR2 SMNVEV come from the germline V gene (reference sequence). CDR3 size: 15 residues. In nucleotides, the CDR3 is TGTGCCACCTCCTACTTGAGTAGTCGGGACGGGGAGCTGTTTTTT. Residues: CATSYLSSRDGELFF.

This chain joins TRBV15 and TRBJ1-1; D call uncertain. The CDR3 is 15 residues long. The germline gives CDR1 LNHNV, CDR2 YYDKDF (reference sequence). Trimming removed 0 bases from V and 0 bases from J, with 8 bases in between. The CDR3 spells CATSRDLVMNTEAFF. DNA of the CDR3: TGTGCCACCAGCAGAGATTTAGTCATGAACACTGAAGCTTTCTTT.

This chain uses TRBV28 with TRBJ1-5; 8 bases align to TRBD1. Germline V gene lookup returns CDR1 MDHEN and CDR2 SYDVKM. The CDR3 is 17 amino acids. V lost 1 base to trimming and J lost 6 bases; unmatched junction nucleotides: 11. The CDR3 DNA reads as TGTGCCAGCAGTTTATCAGGGGGCGGATGGAAAAGTCAGCCCCAGCATTTT. It yields the protein CASSLSGGGWKSQPQHF.

The V gene is TRBV5-6, the J gene TRBJ2-3; 12 positions agree with TRBD1. This CDR3 is 18 amino acids long. Trimming removed 0 bases from V and 5 bases from J; junction bases left unmatched: 10. CDR1 SGHDT and CDR2 YYEEEE come from the germline V gene. The CDR3 protein is CASSLGGGQGADGDTQYF. CDR3 nucleotides: TGTGCCAGCAGCTTGGGGGGGGGACAGGGGGCTGATGGAGATACGCAGTATTTT.

The CDR3 region is CASSRLQGEQAFF. The CDR3 DNA sequence: TGCGCCAGCAGCCGCTTACAGGGGGAACAAGCTTTCTTT. V gene TRBV4-1 combines with J gene TRBJ1-1; TRBD1 matches 8 bases. The CDR3 length is 13 residues. Germline CDR1 reads MGHRA; CDR2 reads YSYEKL. V lost 4 bases, J lost 9 bases, and 7 bases stayed unmatched.

This clone was observed a few times. The gene calls are TRBV30 and TRBJ2-1; 8 positions match TRBD2. Germline CDR1 reads GTSNPN; CDR2 reads SVGIG (reference sequence). V was pared by 7 bases and J by 0 bases, with 2 bases of the junction left unmatched. The CDR3 contains 13 residues. Here the CDR3 DNA reads TGTGCCTTCAGCGGGAGCTCCTACAATGAGCAGTTCTTC. This translates into CAFSGSSYNEQFF.

This chain uses TRBV15 with TRBJ1-3, with a possible D match to TRBD1 (5 bases). The CDR3 covers 17 residues. Trimming removed 6 bases at V and 4 bases at J, with 22 bases between. Germline values: CDR1 LNHNV, CDR2 YYDKDF (reference sequence). The CDR3 loop reads CATSHGGFSYAGNTIYF. In DNA form, the CDR3 reads TGTGCCACCAGTCACGGGGGGTTTAGTTACGCGGGAAACACCATATATTTT.

This clone showed up just once. The chain has TRBV16 and TRBJ2-3; 7 nucleotides line up with TRBD1. CDR1 and CDR2 from the germline V gene are KGHSY and FQNENV. Trimming removed 2 bases from V and 2 bases from J; junction bases left unmatched: 10. The CDR3 loop spans 17 amino acids. CDR3 residues: CASSQRAPGQLTDTQYF. The CDR3 region has the DNA TGTGCCAGCAGCCAACGTGCCCCGGGACAGCTCACAGATACGCAGTATTTT.

The V call is TRBV5-1, the J call TRBJ2-1; 12 positions agree with TRBD2. The CDR3 is 14 amino acids. The trim removed 8 bases at V and 10 bases at J, leaving 10 bases unmatched. Per germline, CDR1 SGHRS and CDR2 YFSETQ. CDR3 nucleotide sequence: TGCGCCAGTAATTCCGGGACTAGCGGGCTGGAGCAGTTCTTC. Translation: CASNSGTSGLEQFF.

This chain connects TRBV18 to TRBJ2-1, with a weak D call TRBD2 (5 bases). Germline V CDR1 and CDR2: KGHSH, LQKENI. V lost 5 bases to trimming and J lost 8 bases, with 16 bases between them. The length of the CDR3 is 14 residues. CDR3 nucleotides: TGTGCCAGCTCAAAGGAGAGGGCCTTCGATGAGCAGTTCTTC. It translates to CASSKERAFDEQFF.

The sample holds one count of this clone. The chain recombines TRBV14 with TRBJ2-7; D might be TRBD1 (6 bases). Germline V gene sequence: CDR1 SGHDN, CDR2 FVKESK. Deletions cut 1 base from V and 1 base from J, with 14 bases between. This CDR3 has 16 residues. CDR3 loop: CASSQAWSGDSYEQYF. Written as DNA, the CDR3 is TGTGCCAGCAGCCAAGCTTGGTCAGGGGATTCCTACGAGCAGTACTTC.

This clone was counted between two and nine times. The chain is built from TRBV6-5 and TRBJ2-3; a possible D gene is TRBD1 (6 bases). The V end was cut by 7 bases, the J end by 6 bases, with 14 bases between. The CDR3 is 13 amino acids. Germline CDR1 MNHEY, CDR2 SVGAGI. The CDR3 region has the DNA TGTGCCAGCAACCCTACAGGGTTGGATACGCAGTATTTT. Protein sequence: CASNPTGLDTQYF.

This clone came up once. This chain links TRBV11-2 with TRBJ2-7; 8 nucleotides match TRBD1. Germline V CDR1 and CDR2: SGHAT, FQNNGV. This CDR3 contains 13 residues. With V trimmed by 5 bases and J by 3 bases, 3 bases remained unmatched. The CDR3 region is CASSATGGYEQYF. The CDR3 nucleotides read TGTGCCAGCAGCGCAACAGGGGGCTACGAGCAGTACTTC. The entire variable domain, with the rest obtained from reference TRBV11-2 and TRBJ2-7, is as follows: EAGVAQSPRYKIIEKRQSVAFWCNPISGHATLYWYQQILGQGPKLLIQFQNNGVVDDSQLPKDRFSAERLKGVDSTLKIQPAKLEDSAVYLCASSATGGYEQYFGPGTRLTVT.

This chain joins TRBV4-3 and TRBJ1-6; TRBD1 might be the D (5 bases). Germline assignment: CDR1 LGHNA and CDR2 YSLEER. V lost 4 bases and J lost 7, with 11 bases in between. There are 14 residues in the CDR3. CDR3 sequence reads: CASSRVTGNSPLHF. DNA of the CDR3: TGCGCCAGCAGCCGCGTTACAGGCAATTCACCCCTCCACTTT.

The chain uses TRBV7-8 and TRBJ2-5; D remains ambiguous. The CDR3 extends over 13 amino acids. The germline CDR1 and CDR2 sequences are SGHVS and FQNEAQ. Trimming took 2 bases from V and 2 from J, leaving 6 bases between them. This chain's CDR3 is CASSLNFQETQYF. The CDR3 DNA sequence: TGTGCCAGCAGCTTAAACTTTCAAGAGACCCAGTACTTC.

This clone was seen a few times. The V call is TRBV27, the J call TRBJ2-5; 10 nucleotides match TRBD1. The CDR3 loop spans 17 amino acids. With V trimmed by 4 bases and J by 7 bases, 15 bases remained unmatched. Per germline, CDR1 MNHEY and CDR2 SMNVEV (reference sequence). The CDR3 nucleotides read TGTGCCAGCAGTTCGATAGGACTCGGACAGGGGGTGGGGACCCAGTACTTC. Translated, it gives CASSSIGLGQGVGTQYF.

This chain links TRBV4-3 with TRBJ2-7; 7 bases are a match to TRBD2. The CDR3 totals 15 residues. Trimming at V came to 2 bases and at J to 4 bases, leaving 8 bases not matched to a gene. From germline, CDR1 is LGHNA and CDR2 YSLEER. The DNA for the CDR3 is TGCGCCAGCAGCCAACAGAGCGGGATTCAATACGAGCAGTACTTC. Translating it yields CASSQQSGIQYEQYF.

The chain couples TRBV7-9 to TRBJ2-7; tentatively, D is TRBD2 (7 bases). V was clipped by 5 bases and J by 6 bases, with 23 bases between them. Germline V gene lookup returns CDR1 SEHNR and CDR2 FQNEAQ (reference sequence). This CDR3 is 16 amino acids long. The CDR3 protein is CASSKLGGGAAGEQYF. The CDR3 DNA reads TGTGCCAGCAGCAAATTGGGGGGGGGCGCAGCAGGCGAGCAGTACTTC.

The rearrangement uses TRBV11-2 and TRBJ2-3; no definite D call. Germline CDR1 SGHAT, CDR2 FQNNGV. This CDR3 is built from 17 residues. The ends were cut back, 4 bases at V and 0 bases at J, with 17 bases in the middle. CDR3 nucleotide sequence: TGTGCCAGCAGCTCCCGCCCTACTGTCCGAAGCACAGATACGCAGTATTTT. It translates to CASSSRPTVRSTDTQYF.

The chain carries TRBV11-3 and TRBJ2-3; a weak D match, TRBD2 (5 bases). V lost 1 base and J lost 6, with 14 bases in between. The germline CDR1 and CDR2 sequences are SGHNT and YENEEA. The CDR3 contains 15 residues. In DNA form, the CDR3 reads TGTGCCAGCAGCTTAGGGGGTGCGGGTAGGGATACGCAGTATTTT. It translates to CASSLGGAGRDTQYF.

The gene calls are TRBV6-1 and TRBJ2-5, with a possible D match to TRBD2 (5 bases). Per germline, CDR1 MNHNS and CDR2 SASEGT. There are 14 residues in the CDR3. The germline V and J ends were trimmed by 6 bases and 3 bases, with 14 bases remaining between them. DNA of the CDR3: TGTGCCAGCAGGCCCGGGGTTGGTAAAGAGACCCAGTACTTC. Translation: CASRPGVGKETQYF.